These 30 T cell receptor beta chains originate from one sample sequenced in a study of long-term antiretroviral therapy in people with HIV. The authors ran the immunoSEQ assay, v3.0, at survey level. TCRdb keeps only in-frame clones here, not all; method: immunoSEQ multiplex PCR. The repertoire holds around 22,000 clones, with approximately 82% as singletons. The sample was unsorted PBMCs, taken 0.1 years before starting antiretroviral therapy. All receptors derive from a young man with HIV.

This clone has just one count. The genes are TRBV19 and TRBJ1-2, with D tentatively TRBD1 (6 bases). The germline CDR1 and CDR2 sequences are LNHDA and SQIVND (reference sequence). V shed 4 bases and J shed 5 bases, with 17 bases lying between them. This CDR3 is 15 amino acids long. For the CDR3, the DNA is TGTGCCAGTAGTACTCCCGGGGGGCGAGGGTATGGCTACACCTTC. Its protein product is CASSTPGGRGYGYTF.

This chain uses TRBV2 with TRBJ2-7, with 9 bases lining up with TRBD1. The CDR3 is 22 residues long. Germline assignment: CDR1 SNHLY and CDR2 FYNNEI. V lost 3 bases to trimming and J lost 3 bases; unmatched junction nucleotides: 27. The CDR3, as DNA: TGTGCCAGCAGTGACTCTGGGGGGTCCGGGACAGGGACCCTCTTACCCCACTACGAGCAGTACTTC. This codes for CASSDSGGSGTGTLLPHYEQYF.

This chain links TRBV5-1 with TRBJ2-3; perhaps TRBD2 as D (6 bases). Germline CDR1 and CDR2: SGHRS and YFSETQ. The CDR3 is made up of 15 amino acids. Between the trimmed V and J ends, which lost 1 base and 0 bases, there was a span of 9 bases. The CDR3 spells CASSLSGPSTDTQYF. The CDR3 DNA sequence: TGCGCCAGCAGCTTGAGCGGGCCCAGCACAGATACGCAGTATTTT.

This sequence joins TRBV28 and TRBJ2-7; a weak D match, TRBD1 (5 bases). The CDR3 totals 14 residues. From germline, CDR1 is MDHEN and CDR2 SYDVKM. V was cut by 1 base and J by 0 bases, with 7 bases left in between. The CDR3 DNA sequence: TGTGCCAGCAGTTTATCAGGGTACTCCTACGAGCAGTACTTC. Amino acid sequence: CASSLSGYSYEQYF.

This clone was seen more than once but under ten times. The gene calls are TRBV11-2 and TRBJ1-2, with 7 bases matching TRBD1. V shed 1 base and J 2 bases; nucleotides not matched to a gene: 4. The CDR3 has 15 amino acids. Germline V gene lookup returns CDR1 SGHAT and CDR2 FQNNGV. CDR3 nucleotide sequence: TGTGCCAGCAGCTTAGCACCGGGACAGAACTATGGCTACACCTTC. This encodes CASSLAPGQNYGYTF.

This clone was picked up one time. The genes are TRBV11-1 and TRBJ2-2, with 9 bases aligning to TRBD1. Germline lookup yields CDR1 SGHAT and CDR2 FQDESV (reference sequence). CDR3 length: 16 residues. The V and J ends lost 5 bases and 4 bases, in that order; junction bases with no gene match: 8. CDR3 amino acids: CASSPGQGVFTGELFF. CDR3 bases: TGTGCCAGCAGCCCGGGACAGGGAGTTTTCACCGGGGAGCTGTTTTTT.

The chain links TRBV5-1 to TRBJ1-1; weak D call: TRBD1 (5 bases). This CDR3 is built from 17 residues. CDR1 and CDR2 (germline): SGHRS, YFSETQ. Trimming removed 4 bases at V and 3 bases at J, with 22 bases between. CDR3 sequence reads: CASSPDRTRYIHTEAFF. CDR3 DNA: TGCGCCAGCAGCCCGGACCGGACACGTTATATCCACACTGAAGCTTTCTTT. Full variable domain (rest looked up from reference TRBV5-1 and TRBJ1-1): KAGVTQTPRYLIKTRGQQVTLSCSPISGHRSVSWYQQTPGQGLQFLFEYFSETQRNKGNFPGRFSGRQFSNSRSEMNVSTLELGDSALYLCASSPDRTRYIHTEAFFGQGTRLTVV.

In its sample, this clone was seen once. The chain uses TRBV30 and TRBJ1-6, with 7 nucleotides matching TRBD1. CDR3 length: 16 residues. Germline CDR1 reads GTSNPN; CDR2 reads SVGIG (reference sequence). The V and J ends lost 0 bases and 2 bases, in that order; junction bases with no gene match: 4. The CDR3 coding sequence is TGTGCCTGGAGTGTAGACAGGGCAACCTATAATTCACCCCTCCACTTT. It specifies CAWSVDRATYNSPLHF.

The V gene is TRBV6-1, the J gene TRBJ1-1, with D uncertain. This CDR3 is 15 amino acids long. Germline assignment: CDR1 MNHNS and CDR2 SASEGT. Trimming pared 6 bases from V and 6 bases from J, leaving 20 bases between. The chain's CDR3 is CASRKREGVGAEAFF. In DNA form, the CDR3 reads TGTGCCAGCAGGAAAAGAGAGGGAGTCGGGGCTGAAGCTTTCTTT.

This sequence joins TRBV28 and TRBJ2-3; 9 bases line up with TRBD1. Unmatched junction bases numbered 8, after V lost 6 bases and J lost 4 bases. The CDR3 is made up of 15 amino acids. Per the germline V gene, CDR1 is MDHEN and CDR2 is SYDVKM. CDR3 amino acids: CASRRGTGGPDTQYF. DNA for the CDR3: TGTGCCAGCAGGCGAGGTACAGGGGGCCCAGATACGCAGTATTTT.

This chain connects TRBV7-6 to TRBJ2-1; 11 bases map to TRBD2. V shed 4 bases, J shed 4 bases, and the junction held 6 bases outside the gene matches. Germline lookup yields CDR1 SGHVS and CDR2 FNYEAQ. The CDR3 runs 16 residues. CDR3 sequence: CASSYLAGGGYNEQFF. The CDR3 region has the DNA TGTGCCAGCAGCTATTTAGCGGGAGGGGGTTACAATGAGCAGTTCTTC.

This clone has only one observation. The rearrangement uses TRBV10-3 and TRBJ2-5; the match to TRBD1 covers 8 bases. CDR1 is ENHRY, CDR2 SYGVKD, per germline. V was clipped by 10 bases and J by 4 bases; unmatched bases: 8. This CDR3 is built from 13 residues. The CDR3 is CATGDRHGETQYF. Here the CDR3 DNA reads TGTGCCACCGGGGACAGGCATGGAGAGACCCAGTACTTC.

The chain employs TRBV10-3 and TRBJ2-2; 15 bases line up with TRBD2. This CDR3 is built from 19 residues. Looked up from germline, CDR1 is ENHRY and CDR2 is SYGVKD. The V gene end was trimmed by 4 bases and the J gene end by 0 bases; junction bases not matched to a gene: 6. The CDR3 loop is CAISGWTSGRASNTGELFF. The CDR3, as DNA: TGTGCCATCAGTGGATGGACTAGCGGGAGGGCTTCGAACACCGGGGAGCTGTTTTTT.

In DNA, the CDR3 is TGTGCCAGCAGCAAGACCGACAGGGGTTACACCTTC. Amino acids: CASSKTDRGYTF. The chain combines TRBV28 with TRBJ1-2; 8 positions match TRBD1. Germline V gene sequence: CDR1 MDHEN, CDR2 SYDVKM. V dropped 6 bases and J dropped 11; count of bases not matched to a gene: 8. This CDR3 has 12 residues.

This clone was detected a few times. The V and J genes are TRBV7-6 and TRBJ2-1, with 8 bases matching TRBD2. V gave up 1 base and J gave up 4 bases; unmatched junction bases: 3. The CDR3 has 15 residues. Germline V CDR1 and CDR2: SGHVS, FNYEAQ. CDR3 region: CASSLETSAYNEQFF. For the CDR3, the DNA is TGTGCCAGCAGCTTAGAGACTAGCGCTTACAATGAGCAGTTCTTC.

The V gene is TRBV4-2, the J gene TRBJ1-4, with D perhaps matching TRBD1 (5 bases). Deletions cut 4 bases from V and 8 bases from J, with 20 bases between. Germline loops: CDR1 LGHNA, CDR2 YNFKEQ. The CDR3 contains 16 residues. The CDR3 protein is CASSPWGTGGMEKLFF. In DNA form, the CDR3 reads TGTGCCAGCAGCCCTTGGGGGACGGGGGGGATGGAAAAACTGTTTTTT.

The J gene is TRBJ1-5, the V gene TRBV6-5; a weak D match, TRBD1 (6 bases). Germline values: CDR1 MNHEY, CDR2 SVGAGI. The CDR3 runs 14 residues. V gave up 6 bases and J gave up 3 bases, with 12 bases separating them. CDR3 in amino acids: CASREQGNNQPQHF. For the CDR3, the DNA is TGTGCCAGCAGAGAACAGGGTAACAATCAGCCCCAGCATTTT.

This chain links TRBV12-5 with TRBJ2-3, with 10 bases that match TRBD2. The CDR3 contains 17 residues. Looked up from germline, CDR1 is LGHNT and CDR2 is FRNRAP. V dropped 7 bases and J dropped 2; count of bases not matched to a gene: 12. In nucleotides, the CDR3 is TGTGCTAGTGTTTGGGGGCCAGCGGGGGGGCACACAGATACGCAGTATTTT. This codes for CASVWGPAGGHTDTQYF.

This chain links TRBV7-9 with TRBJ1-3; D gene unclear. The V and J ends lost 5 bases and 0 bases respectively, with 11 bases between them. This CDR3 has 15 residues. Germline V gene sequence: CDR1 SEHNR, CDR2 FQNEAQ (reference sequence). The CDR3 region is CASSTRRSSGNTIYF. In DNA, the CDR3 is TGTGCCAGCAGCACCCGTCGAAGCTCTGGAAACACCATATATTTT.

This clone qualifies as medium-sized. The chain is built from TRBV28 and TRBJ2-2; the D is unclear. This CDR3 is 14 amino acids long. Germline V CDR1 and CDR2: MDHEN, SYDVKM. V was pared by 3 bases and J by 7 bases, with 12 bases between. As DNA, the CDR3 is TGTGCCAGCAGTTTGGGTGGGAATGGCGGGGAGCTGTTTTTT. Translation: CASSLGGNGGELFF.

This chain links TRBV7-2 with TRBJ1-3; D ambiguous. From germline, CDR1 is SGHTA and CDR2 FQGNSA. The germline V and J ends were trimmed by 3 bases and 1 base, with 4 bases remaining between them. The CDR3 contains 13 residues. CDR3 residues: CASSFPSGNTIYF. CDR3 sequence (DNA): TGTGCCAGCAGCTTCCCGTCTGGAAACACCATATATTTT.

This sequence joins TRBV15 and TRBJ2-5, with a tentative D call TRBD2 (5 bases). V was pared by 1 base and J by 4 bases, with 7 bases between. The CDR3 contains 13 residues. From germline, CDR1 is LNHNV and CDR2 YYDKDF (reference sequence). CDR3 region: CATSRVGGETQYF. The CDR3 DNA follows: TGTGCCACCAGCAGAGTCGGAGGAGAGACCCAGTACTTC.

This clone rates as medium-sized. In the same sample, other DNA sequences code for this CDR3. This chain links TRBV4-1 with TRBJ1-1, with D perhaps TRBD1 (5 bases). Trimming pared 1 base from V and 2 bases from J, leaving 11 bases between. The CDR3 spans 15 residues. Germline loops: CDR1 MGHRA, CDR2 YSYEKL. CDR3 amino acids: CASSQGGPANTEAFF. In DNA form, the CDR3 reads TGCGCCAGCAGCCAAGGGGGCCCAGCTAACACTGAAGCTTTCTTT.

The rearrangement links TRBV5-1 to TRBJ2-1; TRBD2 matches 7 bases. Germline values: CDR1 SGHRS, CDR2 YFSETQ. The V gene end was trimmed by 1 base and the J gene end by 1 base; junction bases not matched to a gene: 5. This CDR3 is built from 16 residues. The CDR3 DNA follows: TGCGCCAGCAGCTTGAGTCGCGGGGGTTCCTACAATGAGCAGTTCTTC. Its translation is CASSLSRGGSYNEQFF.

This clone was counted only a few times. V gene TRBV6-5 combines with J gene TRBJ2-7; 8 bases are a match to TRBD1. The CDR3 contains 15 residues. The V gene's germline CDR1 is MNHEY and CDR2 SVGAGI. J was trimmed by 3 bases and V by 6 bases; bases with no gene match: 10. CDR3: CASRPDREFNYEQYF. The CDR3 nucleotides read TGTGCCAGCAGACCGGACAGGGAATTCAACTACGAGCAGTACTTC.

The V and J genes are TRBV5-8 and TRBJ1-1; D ambiguous. The CDR3 is 14 amino acids. Germline CDR1 reads SGHTS; CDR2 reads YDEGEE. Trimming cost V 4 bases and J 6 bases, with 16 bases left between them. The CDR3 region is CASSLTRAGPEAFF. The CDR3 coding sequence is TGTGCCAGCAGCCTCACGAGAGCTGGTCCTGAAGCTTTCTTT.

The chain employs TRBV7-2 and TRBJ1-6; D is possibly TRBD1 (5 bases). Germline CDR1 is SGHTA and CDR2 is FQGNSA. V gave up 2 bases and J gave up 10 bases, with 18 bases separating them. The CDR3 has 16 amino acids. The CDR3 loop is CASSLTTAYGSSPLHF. CDR3 nucleotide sequence: TGTGCCAGCAGCTTAACGACAGCATACGGCAGCTCACCCCTCCACTTT.

The count of this clone is one. The gene calls are TRBV2 and TRBJ1-1; D not certain. The CDR3 covers 12 residues. Germline loops: CDR1 SNHLY, CDR2 FYNNEI. Between the trimmed V and J ends, which lost 11 bases and 3 bases, there was a span of 13 bases. The CDR3 is CALGAEDTEAFF. In nucleotides, the CDR3 is TGTGCCTTGGGAGCTGAGGACACTGAAGCTTTCTTT.

The rearrangement joins TRBV30 to TRBJ1-4; D uncertain. This CDR3 is 13 amino acids long. CDR1 GTSNPN and CDR2 SVGIG come from the germline V gene (reference sequence). V was shortened by 0 bases and J by 8 bases, with 10 bases between the two germline ends. The DNA for the CDR3 is TGTGCCTGGAGTGTACCTATAAGGGAAAAACTGTTTTTT. Translation: CAWSVPIREKLFF.

V usage is TRBV5-1 and J usage is TRBJ1-1; TRBD1 might be the D (6 bases). CDR3 length: 15 amino acids. Trimming took off 6 bases at V and 4 bases at J, with 19 bases between the two ends. Germline V lookup: CDR1 SGHRS, CDR2 YFSETQ. CDR3 nucleotide sequence: TGCGCCAGCACCTACATAGGGGGTCGATTCACTGAAGCTTTCTTT. This sequence encodes CASTYIGGRFTEAFF.